The rows below give T cell receptor beta chains drawn from one sample of a study. In TCRdb, the RT-PCR reads were re-called with MiXCR into one record per CDR3 protein. The data show around 700,000 distinct CDR3 sequences, 14% seen once. The sequenced sample consisted of memory CD4+ T cells from blood. The receptors derive from a female donor in good health, serving as a healthy control. Both conserved end residues are part of each CDR3. A D gene is named only where the DNA matches it firmly. Size is stated for part of the rows, as once, few or many counts, or as a class when the clone is expanded.

D: NA
J: TRBJ1-3
V: TRBV7-2
size: many
CDR3: CASQLLSGNTIYF
DNA: TGTGCCAGTCAGCTACTCTCTGGAAACACCATATATTTT

D: NA
J: TRBJ2-5
V: TRBV20-1
size: few
CDR3: CSALLELTTQYF
DNA: TGCAGTGCTTTACTAGAACTGACGACCCAGTACTTC

D: NA
J: TRBJ2-3
V: TRBV29-1
size: many
CDR3: CSVRTGDTQYF
DNA: TGCAGCGTTCGAACCGGGGATACGCAGTATTTT

D: TRBD1
J: TRBJ2-7
V: TRBV7-9
size: few
CDR3: CASSLTGQGADEQYF
DNA: TGTGCCAGCAGCCTAACGGGACAGGGGGCGGACGAGCAGTACTTC

D: TRBD1
J: TRBJ2-1
V: TRBV11-2
size: many
CDR3: CASTTGGRSEQFF
DNA: TGTGCCAGCACCACAGGGGGGAGGAGTGAGCAGTTCTTC

D: NA
J: TRBJ2-3
V: TRBV9
size: few
CDR3: CASSASYRGAGDTQYF
DNA: TGTGCCAGCAGCGCGTCCTATCGGGGGGCCGGAGATACGCAGTATTTT

D: NA
J: TRBJ1-5
V: TRBV27
size: few
CDR3: CASSLSAVSYSNQPQHF
DNA: TGTGCCAGCAGTTTATCCGCAGTCAGTTATAGCAATCAGCCCCAGCATTTT

D: NA
J: TRBJ1-1
V: TRBV7-6
size: NA
CDR3: CASSPGPRLDTEAFF
DNA: TGTGCCAGCAGCCCGGGCCCCCGGCTGGACACTGAAGCTTTCTTT

D: NA
J: TRBJ1-2
V: TRBV6-6
size: NA
CDR3: CASSNGGQYGYTF
DNA: TGTGCCAGCAGTAACGGGGGGCAGTATGGCTACACCTTC

D: NA
J: TRBJ2-3
V: TRBV11-2
size: few
CDR3: CASSPSTYIIQDTQYF
DNA: TGTGCCAGCAGCCCTTCAACGTACATCATCCAAGATACGCAGTATTTT

D: NA
J: TRBJ1-5
V: TRBV7-9
size: few
CDR3: CASSSHWSYQPQHF
DNA: TGTGCCAGCAGCTCCCATTGGTCTTATCAGCCCCAGCATTTT

D: NA
J: TRBJ2-3
V: TRBV6-5
size: few
CDR3: CATTATGADTQYF
DNA: TGTGCCACCACCGCGACAGGAGCAGATACGCAGTATTTT

D: NA
J: TRBJ1-3
V: TRBV12-3/TRBV12-4
size: NA
CDR3: CASSLERGNTIYF
DNA: TGTGCCAGCAGTTTAGAACGGGGAAACACCATATATTTT

D: NA
J: TRBJ1-2
V: TRBV3-1
size: NA
CDR3: CASSQGIRGYTF
DNA: TGTGCCAGCAGCCAGGGGATCAGAGGCTACACCTTC

D: TRBD1
J: TRBJ1-2
V: TRBV20-1
size: many
CDR3: CSARDIGTGDGYTF
DNA: TGCAGTGCTAGAGATATTGGGACAGGGGACGGCTACACCTTC

D: TRBD1
J: TRBJ1-5
V: TRBV28
size: few
CDR3: CASSSLTGGYQPQHF
DNA: TGTGCCAGCAGTTCCTTGACAGGGGGCTATCAGCCCCAGCATTTT

D: NA
J: TRBJ2-3
V: TRBV27
size: NA
CDR3: CASSMQGFRTDTQYF
DNA: TGTGCCAGCAGTATGCAGGGATTCAGAACAGATACGCAGTATTTT

D: NA
J: TRBJ1-4
V: TRBV6-5
size: few
CDR3: CASSYWGGATNEKLFF
DNA: TGTGCCAGCAGTTACTGGGGGGGGGCAACTAATGAAAAACTGTTTTTT

D: NA
J: TRBJ2-7
V: TRBV6-1
size: few
CDR3: CASSDSRQMRRLNEQYF
DNA: TGTGCCAGCAGTGATTCGCGACAGATGAGACGACTCAACGAGCAGTACTTC

D: NA
J: TRBJ2-3
V: TRBV15
size: NA
CDR3: CATSTPASGTDTQYF
DNA: TGTGCCACCAGCACCCCTGCTAGCGGCACAGATACGCAGTATTTT

D: NA
J: TRBJ1-1
V: TRBV12-3/TRBV12-4
size: many
CDR3: CASSASRENTEAFF
DNA: TGTGCCAGCAGTGCCTCTAGGGAGAACACTGAAGCTTTCTTT

D: TRBD2
J: TRBJ2-5
V: TRBV4-1
size: many
CDR3: CASSQAYQTSVQETQYF
DNA: TGCGCCAGCAGCCAAGCCTACCAAACTAGCGTTCAAGAGACCCAGTACTTC

D: TRBD1
J: TRBJ1-2
V: TRBV5-1
size: many
CDR3: CASSLAPQTGDYGYTF
DNA: TGCGCCAGCAGCTTGGCCCCCCAGACAGGGGACTATGGCTACACCTTC